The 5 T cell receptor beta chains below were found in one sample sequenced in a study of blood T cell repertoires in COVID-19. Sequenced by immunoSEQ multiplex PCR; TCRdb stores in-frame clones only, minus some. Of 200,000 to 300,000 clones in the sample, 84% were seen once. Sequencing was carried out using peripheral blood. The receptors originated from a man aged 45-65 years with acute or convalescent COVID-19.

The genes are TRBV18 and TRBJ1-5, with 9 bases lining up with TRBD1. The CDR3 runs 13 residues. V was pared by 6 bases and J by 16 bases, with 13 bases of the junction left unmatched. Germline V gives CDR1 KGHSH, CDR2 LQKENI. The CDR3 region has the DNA TGTGCCAGCTCGTTTCACTCAGGGGACAGGGTTCATTTT. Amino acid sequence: CASSFHSGDRVHF.

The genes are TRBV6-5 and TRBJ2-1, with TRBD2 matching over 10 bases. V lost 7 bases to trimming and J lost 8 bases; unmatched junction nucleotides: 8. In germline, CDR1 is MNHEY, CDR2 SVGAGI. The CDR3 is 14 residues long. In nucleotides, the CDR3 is TGTGCCAGCACCGGGGGTAGCGGGGGGCATGAGCAGTTCTTC. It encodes CASTGGSGGHEQFF.

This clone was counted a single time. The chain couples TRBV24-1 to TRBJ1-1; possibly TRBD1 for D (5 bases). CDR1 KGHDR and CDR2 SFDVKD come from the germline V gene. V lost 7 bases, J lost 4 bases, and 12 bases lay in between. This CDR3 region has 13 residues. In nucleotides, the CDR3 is TGTGCCACCAGGAATAGGGGAAGCACTGAAGCTTTCTTT. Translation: CATRNRGSTEAFF.

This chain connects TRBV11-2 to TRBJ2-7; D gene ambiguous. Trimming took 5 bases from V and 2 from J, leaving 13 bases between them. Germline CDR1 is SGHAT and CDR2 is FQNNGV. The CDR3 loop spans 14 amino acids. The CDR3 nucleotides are TGTGCCAGCAGCAAAACACCACAAACCTACGAGCAGTACTTC. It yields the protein CASSKTPQTYEQYF.

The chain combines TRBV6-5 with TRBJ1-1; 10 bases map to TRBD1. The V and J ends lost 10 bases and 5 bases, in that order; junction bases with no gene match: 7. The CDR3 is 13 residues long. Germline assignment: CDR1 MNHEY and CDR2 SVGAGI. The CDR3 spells CATDRGIGTEAFF. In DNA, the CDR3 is TGTGCCACGGACAGGGGGATCGGTACTGAAGCTTTCTTT.